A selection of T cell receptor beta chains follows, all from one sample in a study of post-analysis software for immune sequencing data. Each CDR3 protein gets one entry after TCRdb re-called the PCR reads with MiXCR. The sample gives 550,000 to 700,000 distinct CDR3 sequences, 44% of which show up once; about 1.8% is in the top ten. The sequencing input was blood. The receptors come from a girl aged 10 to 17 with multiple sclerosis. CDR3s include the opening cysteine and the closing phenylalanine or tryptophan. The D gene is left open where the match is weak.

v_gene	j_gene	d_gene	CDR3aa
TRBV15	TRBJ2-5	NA	CATSRQAQETQYF
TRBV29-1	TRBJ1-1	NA	CSVVATIEAFF
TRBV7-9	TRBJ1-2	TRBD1	CASGGTAIVGYTF
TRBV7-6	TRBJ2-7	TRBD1	CASCLGQAYEQYF
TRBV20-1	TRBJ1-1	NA	CSARDLIRLNTEAFF
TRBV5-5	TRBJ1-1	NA	CASRLGGTEAFF
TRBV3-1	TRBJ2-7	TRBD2	CASSQGWLAGVYF
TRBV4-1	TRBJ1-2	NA	CASSQDRVNYGYTF
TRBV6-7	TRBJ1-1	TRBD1	CASSPHRGYTEAFF
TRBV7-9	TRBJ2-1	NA	CASSLAASAPGEQFF
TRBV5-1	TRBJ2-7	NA	CASADTGSSYEQYF
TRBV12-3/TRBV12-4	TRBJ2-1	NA	CASRPDGDEQFF
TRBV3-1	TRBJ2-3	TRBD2	CASSQLTAGEDTQYF
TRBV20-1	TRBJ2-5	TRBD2	CSVKRGANQETQYF
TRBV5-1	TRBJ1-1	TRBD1	CASSLRTGSPMNTEAFF
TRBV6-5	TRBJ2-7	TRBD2	CASSLASGRTSSYEQYF
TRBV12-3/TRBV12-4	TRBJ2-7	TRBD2	CASSPLRFLTSEESSYEQYF
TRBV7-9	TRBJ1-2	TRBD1	CASSLAGQGANYGYTF
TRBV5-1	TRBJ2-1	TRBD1	CASGWGDRVINEQFF
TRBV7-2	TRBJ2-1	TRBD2	CASSLAKRGLATGNEQFF
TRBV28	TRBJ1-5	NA	CASSRVKGGWSNQPQHF
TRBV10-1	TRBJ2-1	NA	CASSESGLGSGSYNEQFF
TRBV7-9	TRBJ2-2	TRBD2	CASKLAGGTGELFF
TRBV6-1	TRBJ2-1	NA	CASSGWGESSYNEQFF
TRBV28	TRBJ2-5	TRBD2	CASSSPSGNWEETQYF
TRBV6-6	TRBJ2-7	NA	CASSKTGDTYEQYF
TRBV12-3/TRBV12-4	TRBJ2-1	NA	CASSPALEQFF
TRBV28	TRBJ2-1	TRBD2	CASSPRTSGRWNEQFF
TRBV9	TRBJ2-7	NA	CASSTGLFYEQYF
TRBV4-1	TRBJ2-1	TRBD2	CASSQVGLPYNEQFF
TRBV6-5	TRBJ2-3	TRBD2	CASSPGTSGMNTQYF
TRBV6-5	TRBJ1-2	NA	CASRNDRSYGYTF
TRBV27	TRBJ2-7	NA	CASSPRGSMSSEQYF
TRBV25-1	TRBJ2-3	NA	CASSDRYRSTDTQYF
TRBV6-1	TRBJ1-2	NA	CASSLEASPSGYTF
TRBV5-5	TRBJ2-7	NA	CASSWAARGDEQYF
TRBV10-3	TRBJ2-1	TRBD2	CAISEELADNEQFF
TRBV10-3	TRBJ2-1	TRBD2	CAISELAGEATQFF
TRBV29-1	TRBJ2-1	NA	CSVKRPLSNEQFF
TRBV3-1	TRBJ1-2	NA	CASSPGERANYGYTF
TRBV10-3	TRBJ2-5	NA	CAISAVQETQYF
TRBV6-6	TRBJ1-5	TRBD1	CASSYRGDRGGNQPQHF
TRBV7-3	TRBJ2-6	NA	CASSQRGGQSPLLGANVLTF
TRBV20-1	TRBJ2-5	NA	CSGGGGVETQYF
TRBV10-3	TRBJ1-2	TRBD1	CAISPTVGQGTGGYTF